Sequencing of this TCR beta chain was carried out in a study of cytomegalovirus exposure and HLA in healthy donors. Study-level information: Around 190 million T cells yielded 120 million or so unique TCR beta sequences, as an earlier analysis found. The early release's HLA-typed donors yielded tens of millions of unique TCRs.

Germline V gene sequence: CDR1 MDHEN, CDR2 SYDVKM. The CDR3 length is 14 residues. Deletions cut 2 bases from V and 8 bases from J, with 15 bases between. Use of 60 Vbeta and 13 Jbeta primers characterized the PCR. Repertoires were generated with immunoSEQ multiplex PCR, while TCRdb's copy carries only in-frame clones and drops some. The sample shows about 82,000 clones, roughly 63% of them seen only once. Findings of the study overall: In all likelihood, a cluster of highly shared sequence variants was a sequencing artifact.

A remark on this clone: Its antigen is undetermined.

This rearrangement joins TRBV28 to TRBJ1-2; perhaps TRBD1 as D (5 bases). The sequenced sample consisted of PBMCs. The sequence was collected from a woman aged 45-60 years in good health and CMV-seropositive. CDR3 sequence: CASSLIWGEEGYTF. The CDR3 coding sequence is TGTGCCAGCAGTTTAATTTGGGGGGAGGAAGGCTACACCTTC.